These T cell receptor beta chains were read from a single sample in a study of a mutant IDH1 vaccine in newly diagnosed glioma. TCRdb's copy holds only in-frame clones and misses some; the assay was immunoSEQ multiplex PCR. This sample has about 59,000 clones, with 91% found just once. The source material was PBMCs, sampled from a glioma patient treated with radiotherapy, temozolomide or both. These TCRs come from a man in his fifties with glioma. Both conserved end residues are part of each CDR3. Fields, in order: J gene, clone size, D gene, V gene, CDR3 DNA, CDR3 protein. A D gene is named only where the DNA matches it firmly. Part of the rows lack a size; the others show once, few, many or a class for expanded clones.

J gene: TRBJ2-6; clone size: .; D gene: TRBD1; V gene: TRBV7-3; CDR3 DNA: TGTGCCAGCAGCTCGGGACAGGGGGCTGGGGCCAACGTCCTGACTTTC; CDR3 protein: CASSSGQGAGANVLTF
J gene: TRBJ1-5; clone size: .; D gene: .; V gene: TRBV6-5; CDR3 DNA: TGTGCCAGCAGTTACAGACCTTATTCAAATCAGCCCCAGCATTTT; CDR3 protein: CASSYRPYSNQPQHF
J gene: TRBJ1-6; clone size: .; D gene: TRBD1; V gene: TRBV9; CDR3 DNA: TGTGCCAGCAGCGCCCGTGGACAGGGAAGTTCACCCCTCCACTTT; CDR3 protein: CASSARGQGSSPLHF
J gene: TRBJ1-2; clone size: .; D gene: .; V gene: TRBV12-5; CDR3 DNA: TGTGCTAGTGGGCGGGGGGCGGAAGGCTACACCTTC; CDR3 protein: CASGRGAEGYTF
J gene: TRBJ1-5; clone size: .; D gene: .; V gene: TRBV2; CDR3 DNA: TGTGCCAGCAGTGGAGGCATACCTAGCAATCAGCCCCAGCATTTT; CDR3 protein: CASSGGIPSNQPQHF
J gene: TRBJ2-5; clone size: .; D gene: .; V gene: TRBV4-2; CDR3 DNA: TGTGCCAGCAGCTTGGGCCGGACGCCCCAAGAGACCCAGTACTTC; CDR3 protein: CASSLGRTPQETQYF
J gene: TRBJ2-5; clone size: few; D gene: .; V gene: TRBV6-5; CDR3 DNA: TGTGCCAGCAGTCCCCAGACCGCGTCGTTGGCTCAGTACTTC; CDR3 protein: CASSPQTASLAQYF
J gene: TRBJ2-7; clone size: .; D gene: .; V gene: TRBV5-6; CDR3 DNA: TGTGCCAGCAGCTTGGGGGACTCCCTCAGGGAGCAGTACTTC; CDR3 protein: CASSLGDSLREQYF
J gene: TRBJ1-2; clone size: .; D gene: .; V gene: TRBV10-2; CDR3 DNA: TGCGCCAGCACACCATTACAGAAGCTTAACTATGGCTACACCTTC; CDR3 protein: CASTPLQKLNYGYTF
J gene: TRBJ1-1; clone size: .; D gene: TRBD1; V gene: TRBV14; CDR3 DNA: TGTGCCAGCAGCCAAGTCTTGAGACCTGGGACAGGGGTTAGAACTGAAGCTTTCTTT; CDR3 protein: CASSQVLRPGTGVRTEAFF
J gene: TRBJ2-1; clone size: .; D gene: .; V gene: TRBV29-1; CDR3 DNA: TGCAGCGTTGTTCCGGGGGCCCGGAATGAGCAGTTCTTC; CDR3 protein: CSVVPGARNEQFF
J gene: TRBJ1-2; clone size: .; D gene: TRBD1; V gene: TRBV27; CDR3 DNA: TGTGCCAGCAGTTCTAGCCTCAGGGGGCCTTTAGGCTACACCTTC; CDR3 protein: CASSSSLRGPLGYTF
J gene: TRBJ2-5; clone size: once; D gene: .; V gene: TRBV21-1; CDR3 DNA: TGTGCCAGCAGCAAAGTGGAGCGGGAGCTTGAAGAGACCCAGTACTTC; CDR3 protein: CASSKVERELEETQYF
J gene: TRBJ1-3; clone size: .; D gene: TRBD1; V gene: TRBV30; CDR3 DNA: TGTGCCTGGAGCCGGGACAGGGGAAGTGGAAACACCATATATTTT; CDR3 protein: CAWSRDRGSGNTIYF
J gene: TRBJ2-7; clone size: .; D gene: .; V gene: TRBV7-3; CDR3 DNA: TGTGCCAGCAGCTGGGACATCTCCTACGAGCAGTACTTC; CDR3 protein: CASSWDISYEQYF
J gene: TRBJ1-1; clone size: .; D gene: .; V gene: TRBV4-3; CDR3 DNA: TGCGCCAGCAGCCAGGACAGACGCACTGAAGCTTTCTTT; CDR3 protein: CASSQDRRTEAFF
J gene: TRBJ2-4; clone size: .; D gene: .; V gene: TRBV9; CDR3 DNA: TGTGCCAGCAGCGTAGATGCGGAGGAGTGGGGGGCCAAAAACATTCAGTACTTC; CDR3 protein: CASSVDAEEWGAKNIQYF
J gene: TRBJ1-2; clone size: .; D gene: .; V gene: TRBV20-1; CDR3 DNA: TGCAGTGCTCAACCGGGACCTGACTACACCTTC; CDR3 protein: CSAQPGPDYTF
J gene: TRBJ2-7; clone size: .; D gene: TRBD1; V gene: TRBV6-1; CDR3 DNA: TGTGCCAGCCCCCCCGGGACAGGGACCTACGAGCAGTACTTC; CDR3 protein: CASPPGTGTYEQYF
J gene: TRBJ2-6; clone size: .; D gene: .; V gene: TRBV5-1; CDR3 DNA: TGCGCCAGCAGCTTCGCGAGTTACTCTGGGGCCAACGTCCTGACTTTC; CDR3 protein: CASSFASYSGANVLTF
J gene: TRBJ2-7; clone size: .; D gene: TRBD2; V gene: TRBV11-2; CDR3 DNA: TGTGCCAGCAGGCGTCCCGGGACTAGCGGGAGGTCCTACGAGCAGTACTTC; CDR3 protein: CASRRPGTSGRSYEQYF
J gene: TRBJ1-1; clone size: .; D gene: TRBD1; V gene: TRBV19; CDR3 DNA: TGTGCCAGTAGTACCGGACAGGGTCTCAGAAACACTGAAGCTTTCTTT; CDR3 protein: CASSTGQGLRNTEAFF
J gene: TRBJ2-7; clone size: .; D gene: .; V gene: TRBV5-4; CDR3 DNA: TGTGCCAGCAGCTTGGGGGGGGGCACCTCCGACGAGCAGTACTTC; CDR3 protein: CASSLGGGTSDEQYF
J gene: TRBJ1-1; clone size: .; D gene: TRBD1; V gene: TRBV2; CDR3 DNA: TGTGCCAGTGACAGGGAGGGCACTGAAGCTTTCTTT; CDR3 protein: CASDREGTEAFF
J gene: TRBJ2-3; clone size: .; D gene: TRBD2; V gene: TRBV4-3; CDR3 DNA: TGCGCCAGCAGCCAAGATCCGGCTAGCGGAGACACAGATACGCAGTATTTT; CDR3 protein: CASSQDPASGDTDTQYF
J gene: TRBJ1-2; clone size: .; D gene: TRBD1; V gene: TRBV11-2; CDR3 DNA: TGTGCCAGCAGCTTAGCAGGACAGGGGGGCCCTTATGGCTACACCTTC; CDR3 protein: CASSLAGQGGPYGYTF
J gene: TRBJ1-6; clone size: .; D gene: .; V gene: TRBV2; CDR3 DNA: TGTGCCAGCATCCGAGGACACCCTAATAATTCACCCCTCCACTTT; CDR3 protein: CASIRGHPNNSPLHF
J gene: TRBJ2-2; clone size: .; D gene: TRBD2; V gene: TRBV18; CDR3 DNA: TGTGCCAGCTCCCCCCCACCGGGGGGGCGTTCCGGGGAGCTGTTTTTT; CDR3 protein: CASSPPPGGRSGELFF
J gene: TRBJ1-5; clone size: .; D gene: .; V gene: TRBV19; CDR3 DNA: TGTGCCAGTAGTATAATCGGCAATCAGCCCCAGCATTTT; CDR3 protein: CASSIIGNQPQHF
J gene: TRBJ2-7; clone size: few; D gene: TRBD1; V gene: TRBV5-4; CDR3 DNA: TGTGCCAGCAGCAACCGGGGGACAGGGAGGTCCGAGCAGTACTTC; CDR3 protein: CASSNRGTGRSEQYF
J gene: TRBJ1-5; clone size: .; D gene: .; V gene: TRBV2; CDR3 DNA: TGTGCCAGCAGTACAGGGATCCTAAGCAATCAGCCCCAGCATTTT; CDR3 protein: CASSTGILSNQPQHF
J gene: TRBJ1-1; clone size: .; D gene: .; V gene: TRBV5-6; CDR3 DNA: TGTGCCAGCAGAATAAATCGGGGCTCTGAAGCTTTCTTT; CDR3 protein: CASRINRGSEAFF
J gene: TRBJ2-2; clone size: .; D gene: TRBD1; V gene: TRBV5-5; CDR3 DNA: TGTGCCAGCAGCCCGGACCGGGACAGGAAGGGCGCGAACACCGGGGAGCTGTTTTTT; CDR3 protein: CASSPDRDRKGANTGELFF